This note documents a single T cell receptor (beta chain) sequence. Grouping used clinical history reported by participants in a survey and questionnaire. These data are taken from a study of blood T cell repertoires in COVID-19. At the level of the study: PBMCs, B-cell-depleted T cells, or T cells were the source of the cDNA or gDNA that made up the material.

Repertoires were generated with immunoSEQ multiplex PCR, while TCRdb's copy carries only in-frame clones and drops some. The table includes 200,000 or so clones, 88% detected once. The sample was PBMCs or T cells enriched from blood (not recorded which). This clonotype originated in a woman between 25 and 40 years old who had recovered from COVID-19.

The CDR3 spells CASSLIGGVGRNEQFF. The CDR3 nucleotides are TGTGCCAGCAGCTTAATCGGCGGGGTGGGAAGGAATGAGCAGTTCTTC. The chain uses TRBV11-3 and TRBJ2-1; TRBD2 is a possible D gene (6 bases). With 2 bases removed from V and 7 bases from J, the gap between germline ends came to 18 bases. This CDR3 comprises 16 residues. CDR1 SGHNT and CDR2 YENEEA come from the germline V gene.